This is a list of T cell receptor beta chains from one sample in a study of Graves' ophthalmopathy and Graves' hyperthyroidism. A single record per CDR3 protein comes from TCRdb applying MiXCR to the multiplex PCR reads. Of roughly 300,000 distinct CDR3 sequences listed, around a sixth are singletons. The specimen sequenced was peripheral blood. These receptors were collected from an adult man with Graves' ophthalmopathy. Both conserved end residues are part of each CDR3. D genes are given only for firm matches. The listing skips clone size in some rows; elsewhere it reads once, few, many or a size class.

D gene	clone size	V gene	J gene	CDR3 protein	CDR3 DNA
NA	many	TRBV19	TRBJ1-5	CASSMVGPGRRQPQHF	TGTGCCAGTAGTATGGTGGGGCCAGGGCGGAGACAGCCCCAGCATTTT
TRBD1	many	TRBV6-5	TRBJ1-1	CASPPDREYTEAFF	TGTGCCAGCCCTCCGGACAGGGAATACACTGAAGCTTTCTTT
NA	NA	TRBV28	TRBJ1-1	CASSFQYLEAFF	TGTGCCAGCAGTTTTCAGTATCTTGAAGCTTTCTTT
TRBD1	many	TRBV3-1	TRBJ1-2	CASSQGQGLNGYTF	TGTGCCAGCAGCCAGGGACAGGGACTAAATGGCTACACCTTC
NA	many	TRBV11-1	TRBJ1-2	CASSPSPLQWRTDGYTF	TGTGCCAGCAGCCCCTCCCCCCTACAGTGGAGGACCGACGGCTACACCTTC
NA	NA	TRBV15	TRBJ1-1	CASSPQSGGNTEAFF	TGTGCCAGCAGTCCGCAATCGGGTGGGAACACTGAAGCTTTCTTT
NA	many	TRBV11-2	TRBJ1-2	CASSFPKTRGYTF	TGTGCCAGCAGCTTTCCGAAGACGAGGGGCTACACCTTC
NA	many	TRBV29-1	TRBJ2-5	CSVPERGAVETQYF	TGCAGCGTCCCCGAGAGGGGGGCGGTTGAGACCCAGTACTTC
TRBD1	NA	TRBV4-1	TRBJ1-5	CASSQDGSGGQPQHF	TGCGCCAGCAGCCAAGATGGGTCAGGGGGTCAGCCCCAGCATTTT
NA	many	TRBV11-2	TRBJ1-2	CASSSSEQGLYGYTF	TGTGCCAGCAGCTCCTCGGAGCAGGGCCTCTATGGCTACACCTTC
TRBD2	many	TRBV7-6	TRBJ2-7	CASSRGGGRAVNYEQYF	TGTGCCAGCAGTCGGGGGGGAGGCAGGGCCGTGAACTACGAGCAGTACTTC
TRBD1	few	TRBV12-3/TRBV12-4	TRBJ2-7	CASSPTPVGTGVTF	TGTGCCAGCAGTCCAACCCCCGTAGGGACAGGGGTAACCTTC
NA	few	TRBV28	TRBJ2-7	CASNTVRSLYEQYF	TGTGCCAGCAACACGGTCAGGTCCCTTTACGAGCAGTACTTC
TRBD1	NA	TRBV2	TRBJ2-2	CASSGTGFGELFF	TGTGCCAGCAGTGGGACAGGGTTTGGGGAGCTGTTTTTT
NA	many	TRBV20-1	TRBJ1-5	CSARSPQLTSNQPQHF	TGCAGTGCTAGGAGTCCGCAACTAACTAGCAATCAGCCCCAGCATTTT
TRBD1	many	TRBV11-2	TRBJ1-1	CASSPREGQGYTEAFF	TGTGCCAGCAGCCCCAGAGAGGGACAGGGGTACACTGAAGCTTTCTTT
TRBD2	many	TRBV28	TRBJ2-7	CASSLYGYSGTPLGYEQYF	TGTGCCAGCAGTTTATACGGGTATAGCGGGACCCCCCTAGGGTACGAGCAGTACTTC
TRBD2	medium-sized	TRBV6-5	TRBJ2-7	CASTPLTSGSYEQYF	TGTGCCAGCACCCCCCTGACTAGCGGCTCCTACGAGCAGTACTTC
NA	many	TRBV6-5	TRBJ1-2	CASRLTGISAGGYTF	TGTGCCAGCAGATTAACAGGGATCTCAGCGGGTGGCTACACCTTC
TRBD1	NA	TRBV19	TRBJ2-7	CASSILGQGDFYEQYF	TGTGCCAGTAGTATTTTGGGACAGGGGGATTTTTACGAGCAGTACTTC
NA	many	TRBV27	TRBJ2-7	CASSLSGQGSYEQYF	TGTGCCAGCAGTTTATCGGGCCAGGGGTCCTACGAGCAGTACTTC
TRBD1	many	TRBV2	TRBJ1-1	CASMRTGGSTEAFF	TGTGCCAGCATGCGGACAGGGGGCAGCACTGAAGCTTTCTTT
NA	few	TRBV15	TRBJ2-7	CATSRLRGSYEQYF	TGTGCCACCAGCAGACTGAGGGGCTCCTACGAGCAGTACTTC
TRBD1	many	TRBV6-5	TRBJ2-7	CASSYEGASYEQYF	TGTGCCAGCAGTTATGAGGGGGCCAGCTACGAGCAGTACTTC
NA	many	TRBV20-1	TRBJ1-2	CSATLDNFRGYTF	TGCAGTGCTACTCTGGACAACTTCAGGGGCTACACCTTC
NA	many	TRBV20-1	TRBJ1-1	CSANPFGTEAFF	TGCAGTGCTAACCCGTTTGGCACTGAAGCTTTCTTT
NA	many	TRBV6-5	TRBJ2-7	CASSYQGSYEQYF	TGTGCCAGCAGTTATCAGGGCAGCTACGAGCAGTACTTC
TRBD1	many	TRBV6-1	TRBJ2-2	CASRRLQGASTGELFF	TGTGCCAGCAGGCGCTTACAGGGGGCTAGCACCGGGGAGCTGTTTTTT
NA	many	TRBV30	TRBJ2-5	CAWSRGRRAETQYF	TGTGCCTGGAGTAGAGGACGGAGGGCAGAGACCCAGTACTTC
NA	many	TRBV11-2	TRBJ1-1	CASSLDGRSNTEAFF	TGTGCCAGCAGCTTAGACGGCAGATCGAACACTGAAGCTTTCTTT
NA	many	TRBV2	TRBJ2-2	CASRVITGELFF	TGTGCCAGCAGGGTTATAACCGGGGAGCTGTTTTTT
TRBD1	NA	TRBV19	TRBJ1-2	CASSIWAGGAADYGYTF	TGTGCCAGTAGTATATGGGCAGGGGGCGCCGCGGACTATGGCTACACCTTC
NA	NA	TRBV6-2/TRBV6-3	TRBJ1-2	CASISSGRLYGYTF	TGTGCCAGCATCTCAAGCGGGCGACTCTATGGCTACACCTTC